This T cell receptor beta chain was recovered during a study of blood T cells in healthy people across ages. General study results and limits: Higher diversity and more naive CD4+ cells were features of long-lived donors, compared to aged donors.

A second about 7 to 11 cycle PCR used barcoded and J-beta primers. A single record per CDR3 protein comes from TCRdb applying MiXCR to the 5' RACE reads. Of 750,000 to 950,000 distinct CDR3 sequences listed, around 25% were seen once; the top ten hold about 2.9%. About this clonotype: Its antigen remains unidentified.

The CDR3 consists of 14 residues. Germline values: CDR1 MNHEY, CDR2 SMNVEV (reference sequence). Losses at the gene ends were 3 bases for V and 6 bases for J; bases not matched to a gene: 3. These data are also associated with another study on T cells of mothers and their children.

The chain couples TRBV27 to TRBJ2-4, with 9 bases lining up with TRBD1. The specimen was blood. The TCR was taken from a boy aged 5-17 years in good health. In DNA form, the CDR3 reads TGTGCCAGCAGTTTGAAGGGACAGGGAAACATTCAGTACTTC. Its protein is CASSLKGQGNIQYF.